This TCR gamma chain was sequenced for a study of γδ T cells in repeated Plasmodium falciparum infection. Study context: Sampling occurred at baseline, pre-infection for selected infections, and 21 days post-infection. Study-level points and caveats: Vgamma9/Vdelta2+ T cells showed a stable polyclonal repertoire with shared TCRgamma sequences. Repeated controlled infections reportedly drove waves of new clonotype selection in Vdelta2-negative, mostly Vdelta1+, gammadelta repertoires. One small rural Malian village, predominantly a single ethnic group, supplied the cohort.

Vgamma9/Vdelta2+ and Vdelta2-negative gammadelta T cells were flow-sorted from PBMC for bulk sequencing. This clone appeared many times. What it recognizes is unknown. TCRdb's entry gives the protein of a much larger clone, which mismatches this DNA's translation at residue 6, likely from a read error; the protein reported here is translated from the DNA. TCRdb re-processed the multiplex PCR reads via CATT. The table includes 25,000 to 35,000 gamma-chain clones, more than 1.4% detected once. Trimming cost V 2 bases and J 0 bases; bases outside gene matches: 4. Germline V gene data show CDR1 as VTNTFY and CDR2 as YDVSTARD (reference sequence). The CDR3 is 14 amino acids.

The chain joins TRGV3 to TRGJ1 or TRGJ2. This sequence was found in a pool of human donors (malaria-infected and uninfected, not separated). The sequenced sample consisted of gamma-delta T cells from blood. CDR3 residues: CATWDMQNYYKKLF. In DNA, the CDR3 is TGTGCCACCTGGGACATGCAGAATTATTATAAGAAACTCTTT.